The entry that follows covers one T cell receptor (beta chain) sequence. This clone's antigen is unknown. Qualities for individual bases were not recorded, and no much larger clone is one base off. The receptor library was made with the immunoSEQ multiplex PCR assay. A mixture of 60 forward primers for TCR Vbeta segments and 13 reverse primers for TCR Jbeta segments was used in the multiplex PCR. The CDR3 region of rearranged TCR beta genes was amplified from genomic DNA with a multiplex PCR assay. On the Illumina HiSeq System, the amplified TCR beta libraries were sequenced as 87-base-pair reads. As for the authors' bioinformatics: In a later analysis, 80 million or so unique TCR beta chains were counted across the roughly 670 repertoires, and roughly 11 million of these chains were shared by at least two donors. A nearest-neighbor algorithm error-corrected the raw reads and collapsed the reads into unique sequences, merging closely related sequences to remove PCR and sequencing errors. To assign V, D and J gene segments, CDR3 sequences were aligned to IMGT reference sequences. For a sequence to be retained, a match of at least six nucleotides was required to both a V gene segment and a J gene segment. Rearrangements were called productive when the CDR3 lacked stop codons and stayed in frame with V and J; all others were non-productive. CDR3 was defined by IMGT convention, running from the second conserved V-encoded cysteine to the conserved J-encoded phenylalanine. The earlier analysis of a few hundred of the donors excluded any sequence lacking an unambiguous match to a single V gene segment. In an earlier analysis of a few hundred of the donors, V segments were called functional above 56.7% productive rearrangements and were called segregating when the between-donor standard deviation exceeded 5%. A statistical classification framework was built for diagnosing cytomegalovirus status from the catalog of TCR beta chain sequences. In a later analysis, V and J genes were assigned by comparing TCR nucleotide sequences against IMGT/GENE-DB human TR gene sequences. Using the TCRdist pipeline, a later analysis assigned CDR3 sequences along with most-parsimonious VDJ recombination scenarios. In a later analysis, every TCR beta chain was defined by the combination of its CDR3 amino acid sequence and its V-gene family, and reads without a unique V-gene family were dropped. To address suspected cross-contamination and a sequencing artifact, a later analysis removed around 590 highly shared, low-generation-probability nucleotide sequences. In a later analysis, a clonal expansion index for each public chain was calculated from normalized within-repertoire ranks of inferred template counts. Generation probabilities in a later analysis came from a VDJ recombination model fitted to out-of-frame rearrangements, and those results were checked against IGoR. Hypergeometric tests were used in a later analysis to score TCR-TCR, TCR-HLA and TCR-CMV co-occurrence, with a repertoire-size bias correction applied to the TCR pairs. A later analysis estimated false discovery rates by permuting HLA or CMV assignments 20 times. In a later analysis, co-occurring TCRs were grouped using DBSCAN, with TCRdist sequence similarity added in when clustering inside HLA-allele-positive subsets. Repertoires with fewer than 30,000 or more than 120,000 public chains, plus five repertoires with anomalous nucleotide sharing, were excluded from co-occurrence clustering. Drawn from immuneACCESS, this table holds only the in-frame rearrangements with V and J called that TCRdb kept. Clones are partly lost; checked studies trace under half to an unresolved V gene and leave the rest unexplained. V and J calls plus clone size are reproduced from that table; the DNA served to infer D and trimming. The sample contains about 190,000 clones, roughly four fifths of them found a single time. Roughly 3.2% of the sample rests with the top ten.

The data derive from a study of cytomegalovirus exposure and HLA in healthy donors (dated by TCRdb to the late 2010s). Background for the entire study: In an earlier analysis of around 540 of the donors, approximately 300 Gb of sequence data and approximately 120 million unique TCR beta sequences from 150 million to 200 million T cells were reported. An early release covering 550 to 700 HLA-typed donors comprised approximately 300 gigabases of sequencing data and roughly 85 million unique TCR sequences. Of the roughly 390 genotyped donors, approximately 83% fell in the genetic ancestry cluster associated with self-reported Caucasian donors. The study aimed to test whether cataloging public T cell receptors could reveal signatures of past pathogen exposure. The study used immunosequencing to profile the T cell repertoires of 670 or so subjects and linked those repertoires to cytomegalovirus serostatus. Besides the first cohort of roughly 640 subjects, a separate validation cohort made up of about 120 different subjects was used. High-throughput TCR immunosequencing, statistical association of individual TCRs with disease status, and machine learning were combined to predict cytomegalovirus infection status. To study patterns of TCR occurrence, a later analysis re-analyzed previously published TCR beta repertoires from several hundred donors and added high-resolution HLA genotyping. The later analysis used no new phenotypic data to find candidate immune exposures, relying instead on TCR beta sequences and their occurrence across donors. An earlier analysis of around 540 of the donors applied high-throughput TCR beta sequencing to assess whether each TCR beta V gene segment acted as functional or pseudogenic. Donor age, sex, ethnicity and CMV serostatus were collected together with the repertoire data. A later genetic analysis took genome-wide SNP genotypes for about three fifths of the 666 donors and used that subset as a discovery cohort. All discovery cohort repertoires had been generated using a single sequencing platform. Class I and class II HLA loci were covered by the typing at four-digit resolution. Typing coverage varied by locus: roughly 629-640 donors for A, B, C, DRB1 and DQB1; approximately 560 for DQA1; more than 600 for DPA1; about 450 for DPB1. Four to six DR-DQ haplotypes were handled as single units for association and clustering, since linkage in the cohort was strong. Among about 390 genotyped donors of the cohort, an average of approximately 250,000 unique TCR beta nucleotide sequences were sequenced per donor, roughly a sixth of them non-productive.

The cohort comprised around 700 healthy bone marrow donors. At the time of sampling, every cohort member was nominally healthy, though immune exposures that went unrecorded were likely present. The donor was CMV seropositive and belonged to the group of about 290 seropositive cohort members. A peripheral blood sample was provided by each donor, and peripheral blood mononuclear cells were used for TCR beta sequencing. The Qiagen DNeasy Blood Extraction Kit was used to extract genomic DNA from the blood cell samples. General study outcomes and caveats: It was suggested by the authors that the approach could potentially be generalized to other disease states and immunological phenotypes. Compared with the roughly 710-donor mean, donors in an Asian-associated ancestry cluster had fewer N-insertions in productive TCRs, according to a later genetic analysis. A later analysis found that HLA-associated TCR beta chains were more clonally expanded and had lower generation probabilities than equally common non-associated chains. At a false discovery rate of 0.05, a later analysis linked under 20,000 TCR beta sequences to specific HLA alleles. Because HLA typing was missing for some donors at each locus, association tests included only the typed subset. A cluster of highly shared sequence variants was judged likely to represent a technical artifact of the sequencing pipeline. In a later analysis, the rate of TCR association differed among HLA loci, with DRB1 alleles having the most associated TCRs and HLA-C alleles having the fewest. In an earlier analysis of some 500 of the donors, most TCR beta V segments appeared in productive rearrangements about 87% or about 30% of the time, broadly matching IMGT annotations. Several of the top co-occurrence clusters appeared to be linked to parvovirus B19, influenza, CMV and Epstein-Barr virus, according to a later analysis. Roughly uniform sequencing depth across donors was assumed in presence/absence analyses, although this assumption may not hold. A later analysis found that most CMV-associated TCR beta chains appeared HLA-restricted, with HLA associations seemingly driven largely by CMV exposure. Approximately 18 rarely observed V segments, including chromosome 9 orphons, were excluded from the earlier analysis of about 610 of the donors because counts were too low. For the cohort, immune exposure information was limited to CMV serostatus. In a later genetic analysis, a missense DCLRE1C variant was associated with V-gene and J-gene trimming of TCR beta chains, and the association was replicated in an independent cohort. The classifier was reported to diagnose cytomegalovirus status with high specificity and sensitivity in both the original cohort and the validation cohort. When HLA alleles, especially DR and DQ, strongly co-occurred, attributing TCR associations to individual alleles was difficult. Most TCR sequences were seen in very few donors, while some public TCRs were found in many individuals. A further reported finding was that TCR beta sequences accurately predicted the HLA-A and HLA-B alleles for most subjects in the first cohort. Correlated functional status among segregating V segments might reflect linkage disequilibrium, but an unknown experimental factor could not be ruled out. A total of 150 to 200 TCR beta chains were listed by the study as associated with cytomegalovirus. Only TCR beta chains were sequenced in this cohort, and the absence of alpha or paired-chain data limited detectable features. In vitro tests confirmed that a few of the cytomegalovirus-associated TCR beta chains recognize cytomegalovirus antigens.

The source material was PBMCs. The source of this sequence is a man aged 35 to 55 in good health and CMV-seropositive.

The DNA sequence is given as TGTGCCAGCAGCGTAGCGCGGGAGACCTACGAGCAGTACTTC. Its translation reads: CASSVARETYEQYF. The V and J segments used are TRBV9 and TRBJ2-7; 7 bases in the junction line up with TRBD2. V loses 0 bases at its end and J loses 2 bases; junction bases beyond the gene matches: 2. Counted from cysteine to phenylalanine, this CDR3 has 14 amino acids. Left in the record is the CDR3 DNA by itself, 42 bases read in frame from the first base. The germline V gene supplies CDR1 SGDLS and CDR2 YYNGEE. The full variable domain, completed from the reference TRBV9 and TRBJ2-7 proteins outside the CDR3, reads DSGVTQTPKHLITATGQRVTLRCSPRSGDLSVYWYQQSLDQGLQFLIQYYNGEERAKGNILERFSAQQFPDLHSELNLSSLELGDSALYFCASSVARETYEQYFGPGTRLTVT.